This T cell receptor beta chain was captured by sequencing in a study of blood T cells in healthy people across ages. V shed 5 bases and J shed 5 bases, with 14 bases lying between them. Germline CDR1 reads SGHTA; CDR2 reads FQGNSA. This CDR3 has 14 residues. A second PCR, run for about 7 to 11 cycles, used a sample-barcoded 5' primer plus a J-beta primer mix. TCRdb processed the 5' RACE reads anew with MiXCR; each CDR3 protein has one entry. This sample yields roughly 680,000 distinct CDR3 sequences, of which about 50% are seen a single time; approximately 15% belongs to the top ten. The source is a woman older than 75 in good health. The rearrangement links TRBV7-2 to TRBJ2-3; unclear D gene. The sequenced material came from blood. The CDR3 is CASSRALLGDTQYF. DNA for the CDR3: TGTGCCAGCAGCCGGGCCTTATTAGGAGATACGCAGTATTTT. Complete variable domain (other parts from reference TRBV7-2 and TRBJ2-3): GAGVSQSPSNKVTEKGKDVELRCDPISGHTALYWYRQSLGQGLEFLIYFQGNSAPDKSGLPSDRFSAERTGGSVSTLTIQRTQQEDSAVYLCASSRALLGDTQYFGPGTRLTVL.